One and the same sample provided the 8 T cell receptor beta chains below, sequenced in a study of blood T cell repertoires in COVID-19. Method: immunoSEQ multiplex PCR; TCRdb's copy keeps in-frame clones and lacks some. The sample shows 400,000 to 450,000 clones, approximately 88% of them seen only once. Sequencing was performed on peripheral blood. These receptor sequences come from a woman aged 45-65 years with COVID-19, enrolled during active disease.

The V and J genes are TRBV14 and TRBJ1-1, with D hard to call. This CDR3 comprises 13 residues. Germline CDR1 reads SGHDN; CDR2 reads FVKESK. Trimming took 1 base from V and 7 from J, leaving 10 bases between them. CDR3 DNA sequence: TGTGCCAGCAGCCAAGGGGTAAGACTTGAAGCTTTCTTT. Residues: CASSQGVRLEAFF.

The chain combines TRBV20-1 with TRBJ1-4, with 7 nucleotides matching TRBD1. V lost 3 bases and J lost 7; bases outside the gene matches: 2. This CDR3 spans 12 amino acids. The V gene's germline CDR1 is DFQATT and CDR2 SNEGSKA (reference sequence). The DNA for the CDR3 is TGCAGTGCTAGTTGGGACAGTGAAAAACTGTTTTTT. Translation: CSASWDSEKLFF.

J is TRBJ2-1 and V is TRBV9, with TRBD2 matching over 8 bases. The CDR3 consists of 17 residues. Germline V gene data show CDR1 as SGDLS and CDR2 as YYNGEE. V trimming: 3 bases; J trimming: 8 bases; junction bases outside the gene matches: 16. The CDR3 is CASSAQLAGGGGHEQFF. The CDR3 DNA sequence: TGTGCCAGCAGCGCCCAGCTCGCGGGGGGCGGGGGGCATGAGCAGTTCTTC.

A note on this clone: Within the sample, other DNA sequences also encode this same CDR3. This chain connects TRBV7-9 to TRBJ2-7; 9 bases align to TRBD1. CDR3 length: 13 amino acids. V shed 6 bases and J 3 bases; nucleotides not matched to a gene: 3. From germline, CDR1 is SEHNR and CDR2 FQNEAQ (reference sequence). CDR3 sequence: CASSPGQGYEQYF. The CDR3 nucleotides read TGTGCCAGCAGTCCGGGACAGGGCTACGAGCAGTACTTC.

The chain uses TRBV13 and TRBJ2-4; possible D gene TRBD1, 6 bases. From germline, CDR1 is PRHDT and CDR2 FYEKMQ (reference sequence). The CDR3 loop spans 17 amino acids. V was trimmed by 5 bases and J by 0 bases, leaving 17 bases between them. The CDR3 spells CASSPEGVKLAKNIQYF. The CDR3 coding sequence is TGTGCCAGCAGCCCCGAGGGGGTCAAACTAGCCAAAAACATTCAGTACTTC.

The chain couples TRBV6-6 to TRBJ2-2, with TRBD1 as a possible D gene (5 bases). Trimming cost V 1 base and J 0 bases, with 9 bases left between them. Germline V gene sequence: CDR1 MNHNY, CDR2 SVGAGI (reference sequence). This CDR3 is built from 16 residues. The CDR3 reads CASSYLGATNTGELFF. CDR3 nucleotides: TGTGCCAGCAGTTACTTAGGGGCCACGAACACCGGGGAGCTGTTTTTT.

The gene calls are TRBV5-5 and TRBJ1-6; D remains ambiguous. This CDR3 spans 15 amino acids. Trimming took 3 bases from V and 9 from J, leaving 16 bases between them. Germline V gene data show CDR1 as SGHKS and CDR2 as YYEKEE (reference sequence). The CDR3 region has the DNA TGTGCCAGCAGCTCAGGTCCCTCAAGGTTTTCACCCCTCCACTTT. Amino acids: CASSSGPSRFSPLHF.

V gene TRBV30 combines with J gene TRBJ1-6; the match to TRBD1 covers 8 bases. Germline V gene data show CDR1 as GTSNPN and CDR2 as SVGIG (reference sequence). The CDR3 runs to 14 residues. V gave up 4 bases and J gave up 7 bases; unmatched junction bases: 6. DNA of the CDR3: TGTGCCTGGACGCCGGGACAGGCCAATTCACCCCTCCACTTT. Its protein is CAWTPGQANSPLHF.